This T cell receptor (beta chain) is from a study of cytomegalovirus exposure and HLA in healthy donors. Whole-study results and caveats: Most TCR sequences were rare, but some public TCRs occurred in many donors. Overall, approximately 150 TCR beta chains were annotated as cytomegalovirus-associated.

Method: immunoSEQ multiplex PCR; TCRdb's copy keeps in-frame clones and lacks some. The sample has about 130,000 clones, 80% to 90% seen once; the top ten hold 9%. While the first cohort had 600 to 750 subjects, the donors belonged to the separate validation cohort of over a hundred subjects. With respect to this clone: As yet, its antigen is unknown.

The ends were cut back, 7 bases at V and 2 bases at J, with 17 bases in the middle. Germline V gives CDR1 LNHDA, CDR2 SQIVND (reference sequence). The CDR3 runs to 16 residues. The V call is TRBV19, the J call TRBJ2-2, with a possible D match to TRBD1 (6 bases). This TCR derives from a woman in her late teens or twenties in good health and CMV-seropositive. Sequenced sample: PBMCs. The CDR3 DNA reads as TGTGCCAGTACCCTAAGTGGGACAATCAACACCGGGGAGCTGTTTTTT. This gives the protein CASTLSGTINTGELFF.